The 16 T cell receptor beta chains reported below all come from one sample, sequenced in a study of blood T cell repertoires in COVID-19. The method was immunoSEQ multiplex PCR; TCRdb's version includes in-frame clones alone and lacks a portion of them. This sample has roughly 230,000 clones; about 90% occur once, and the top ten carry 2% to 2.5%. Sequencing used peripheral blood. The receptor set was obtained from a woman aged 55-75 years with COVID-19, enrolled during active disease.

The chain is built from TRBV19 and TRBJ1-2; D not certain. The germline CDR1 and CDR2 sequences are LNHDA and SQIVND (reference sequence). This CDR3 has 14 residues. V shed 4 bases and J shed 1 base, with 10 bases lying between them. DNA for the CDR3: TGTGCCAGTAGTAAAGACGGTGGTAACTATGGCTACACCTTC. Amino acids: CASSKDGGNYGYTF. Drawing the rest from reference TRBV19 and TRBJ1-2, the complete variable domain is DGGITQSPKYLFRKEGQNVTLSCEQNLNHDAMYWYRQDPGQGLRLIYYSQIVNDFQKGDIAEGYSVSREKKESFPLTVTSAQKNPTAFYLCASSKDGGNYGYTFGSGTRLTVV.

This chain uses TRBV5-5 with TRBJ1-5; D is possibly TRBD1 (5 bases). This CDR3 spans 15 amino acids. The germline V gene has CDR1 SGHKS and CDR2 YYEKEE (reference sequence). V lost 2 bases and J lost 5, with 14 bases in between. The CDR3 DNA is TGTGCCAGCAGCTTTTCGGGGGAGCTCGATCAGCCCCAGCATTTT. Translation gives CASSFSGELDQPQHF.

V is TRBV6-5 and J is TRBJ2-7; tentative D call: TRBD1 (5 bases). Germline V gene data show CDR1 as MNHEY and CDR2 as SVGAGI. The CDR3 totals 15 residues. Trimming shortened V by 6 bases and J by 1 base, and 16 bases separated the two germline ends. Here the CDR3 reads CASRYLRAGSYEQYF. The CDR3 bases are TGTGCCAGCAGGTATCTTAGGGCAGGGTCCTACGAGCAGTACTTC.

There are a few counts of this clone. CDR3 coding DNA: TGTGCCAGCTCATACGGACAATACGAGCAGTACTTC. Encoded protein: CASSYGQYEQYF. The chain links TRBV18 to TRBJ2-7, with TRBD1 as a possible D gene (5 bases). Germline assignment: CDR1 KGHSH and CDR2 LQKENI. Trimming removed 5 bases at V and 4 bases at J, with 9 bases between. This CDR3 is 12 amino acids long.

This chain connects TRBV12-3 or TRBV12-4 to TRBJ2-3; 8 bases match TRBD1. The CDR3 spans 13 residues. Trimming took 6 bases from V and 3 from J; bases not matched to a gene: 2. For the CDR3, the DNA is TGTGCCAGCAGCGACAGGGGAACAGATACGCAGTATTTT. Translated, it gives CASSDRGTDTQYF.

V usage is TRBV7-9 and J usage is TRBJ1-1, with 9 nucleotides matching TRBD1. This CDR3 contains 16 residues. In germline, CDR1 is SEHNR, CDR2 FQNEAQ (reference sequence). J gave up 5 bases and V 4 bases, and 11 bases lay outside the gene matches. The DNA for the CDR3 is TGTGCCAGCAGCTCGAATCACAGGGGGCGGGTTACTGAAGCTTTCTTT. Its translation: CASSSNHRGRVTEAFF.

The chain couples TRBV7-9 to TRBJ1-6; a possible D gene is TRBD1 (6 bases). The germline V gene encodes CDR1 SEHNR and CDR2 FQNEAQ (reference sequence). This CDR3 region has 17 residues. Trimming stripped 6 bases from V and 0 bases from J, with 15 bases between. The CDR3 reads CASRTTGLSSYNSPLHF. CDR3 sequence (DNA): TGTGCCAGCAGGACGACAGGTCTCAGCTCCTATAATTCACCCCTCCACTTT.

This sequence joins TRBV5-6 and TRBJ1-1; 7 positions match TRBD1. The length of the CDR3 is 15 residues. From germline, CDR1 is SGHDT and CDR2 YYEEEE. After removal of 4 bases from V and 4 bases from J, the junction contained 10 bases not matched to a gene. The CDR3: CASSPLTGSSTEAFF. CDR3 sequence (DNA): TGTGCCAGCAGCCCCTTGACAGGGTCGAGCACTGAAGCTTTCTTT.

The rearrangement uses TRBV6-2 or TRBV6-3 and TRBJ2-7, with D perhaps TRBD1 (6 bases). Germline V gene data show CDR1 as MNHEY and CDR2 as SVGEGT. With 5 bases removed from V and 3 bases from J, the gap between germline ends came to 17 bases. The CDR3 is 15 residues long. The DNA for the CDR3 is TGTGCCAGCAGTCGTGATTATGGGACACACTACGAGCAGTACTTC. It encodes CASSRDYGTHYEQYF.

There are a few counts of this clone. The chain is built from TRBV6-1 and TRBJ1-6; D unresolved. Germline lookup yields CDR1 MNHNS and CDR2 SASEGT. V lost 2 bases and J 7 bases, leaving 21 bases between the germline ends. The CDR3 is made up of 18 amino acids. The CDR3: CASSESGRKKSINSPLHF. The DNA of the CDR3 is TGTGCCAGCAGTGAATCGGGAAGAAAGAAGTCCATCAATTCACCCCTCCACTTT.

This chain joins TRBV19 and TRBJ1-5; perhaps TRBD1 as D (5 bases). V gave up 5 bases and J gave up 7 bases, with 18 bases separating them. Germline V gives CDR1 LNHDA, CDR2 SQIVND (reference sequence). The CDR3 totals 15 residues. CDR3 sequence: CASSSGLGNWQPQHF. The CDR3 nucleotides are TGTGCCAGTAGTTCGGGACTCGGGAATTGGCAGCCCCAGCATTTT.

The rearrangement links TRBV6-2 or TRBV6-3 to TRBJ2-3; no clear D. The CDR3 covers 13 residues. The germline CDR1 and CDR2 sequences are MNHEY and SVGEGT. V gave up 1 base and J gave up 6 bases, with 8 bases separating them. The DNA of the CDR3 is TGTGCCAGCAGTTACTTTGAGGTGGATACGCAGTATTTT. It encodes CASSYFEVDTQYF.

This clone showed up just once. The gene calls are TRBV18 and TRBJ2-7; D unclear. V lost 3 bases to trimming and J lost 4 bases, with 13 bases between them. From germline, CDR1 is KGHSH and CDR2 LQKENI. The CDR3 extends over 14 amino acids. CDR3 DNA: TGTGCCAGCTCACCTTCGGTGTCGGGTTACGAGCAGTACTTC. Translation: CASSPSVSGYEQYF.

V gene TRBV5-6 combines with J gene TRBJ1-1; maybe TRBD1 (5 bases). The CDR3 totals 14 residues. In germline, CDR1 is SGHDT, CDR2 YYEEEE. Trimming stripped 0 bases from V and 2 bases from J, with 8 bases between. The chain's CDR3 is CASSLVRGNTEAFF. The CDR3 DNA follows: TGTGCCAGCAGCTTGGTTAGGGGAAACACTGAAGCTTTCTTT.

This chain connects TRBV5-4 to TRBJ1-4, with TRBD1 matching over 7 bases. The germline V gene encodes CDR1 SGHNT and CDR2 YYREEE (reference sequence). J gave up 5 bases and V 1 base, and 5 bases lay outside the gene matches. The CDR3 has 15 residues. CDR3 in DNA: TGTGCCAGCAGCTTGAGGCAGGGGGTCAATGAAAAACTGTTTTTT. Translation: CASSLRQGVNEKLFF. The full variable domain, in which reference TRBV5-4 and TRBJ1-4 provide the parts outside the CDR3, is ETGVTQSPTHLIKTRGQQVTLRCSSQSGHNTVSWYQQALGQGPQFIFQYYREEENGRGNFPPRFSGLQFPNYSSELNVNALELDDSALYLCASSLRQGVNEKLFFGSGTQLSVL.

The J gene is TRBJ2-2, the V gene TRBV30, with D uncertain. Germline-derived CDR1 and CDR2 are GTSNPN and SVGIG (reference sequence). CDR3 length equals 12 residues. The V gene lost 3 bases and the J gene lost 7 bases, with 9 bases spanning the gap. Written as DNA, the CDR3 is TGTGCCTGGAGAGAGACAATCGGGGAGCTGTTTTTT. Protein product: CAWRETIGELFF.